These 18 T cell receptor beta chains came from one sample sequenced in a study of blood T cell repertoires in COVID-19. Sequencing was performed with immunoSEQ multiplex PCR; in TCRdb, only in-frame clones are kept and a portion is missing. The profile shows under 350,000 clones, 80% to 90% of them singletons. Sequenced input: PBMCs or T cells enriched from blood (not recorded which). The source is a man aged 25 to 40 who had recovered from COVID-19.

The chain carries TRBV19 and TRBJ2-7; D call uncertain. This CDR3 has 12 residues. CDR1 and CDR2 (germline): LNHDA, SQIVND (reference sequence). Trimming cost V 0 bases and J 7 bases, with 7 bases left between them. The CDR3 is CASSIDRREQYF. CDR3 coding DNA: TGTGCCAGTAGTATAGATCGGCGGGAGCAGTACTTC.

The gene calls are TRBV6-5 and TRBJ1-5; no clear D gene. Germline CDR1 is MNHEY and CDR2 is SVGAGI. The CDR3 sequence is 13 residues long. V was clipped by 6 bases and J by 5 bases, with 11 bases between them. The DNA for the CDR3 is TGTGCCAGCAGCCCCCGGGAGGATCAGCCCCAGCATTTT. It translates to CASSPREDQPQHF.

The rearrangement links TRBV5-5 to TRBJ1-2; possibly TRBD1 for D (6 bases). From germline, CDR1 is SGHKS and CDR2 YYEKEE (reference sequence). V was shortened by 4 bases and J by 2 bases, with 15 bases between the two germline ends. This CDR3 has 15 amino acids. Here the CDR3 reads CASSPGGQINYGYTF. The CDR3 nucleotides are TGTGCCAGCAGCCCGGGGGGGCAGATAAACTATGGCTACACCTTC.

The chain has TRBV7-8 and TRBJ1-5; 8 bases match TRBD1. There are 18 residues in the CDR3. The germline gives CDR1 SGHVS, CDR2 FQNEAQ. With V trimmed by 4 bases and J by 0 bases, 11 bases remained unmatched. The chain's CDR3 is CASSSWAQGGNSNQPQHF. CDR3 nucleotide sequence: TGTGCCAGCAGCTCGTGGGCACAGGGGGGGAATAGCAATCAGCCCCAGCATTTT. The full variable domain, its missing parts supplied by reference TRBV7-8 and TRBJ1-5, is GAGVSQSPRYKVAKRGQDVALRCDPISGHVSLFWYQQALGQGPEFLTYFQNEAQLDKSGLPSDRFFAERPEGSVSTLKIQRTQQEDSAVYLCASSSWAQGGNSNQPQHFGDGTRLSIL.

Here the CDR3 DNA reads TGCGCCAGCAGTGATCGGCAGCCAGGCCGGGAGCTGTTTTTT. It is translated as CASSDRQPGRELFF. The rearrangement links TRBV10-1 to TRBJ2-2; D gene uncertain. The CDR3 has 14 amino acids. Germline V CDR1 and CDR2: WNHNN, SYGVQD (reference sequence). V shed 3 bases and J shed 9 bases, with 14 bases lying between them.

V usage is TRBV24-1 and J usage is TRBJ2-1; weak D call: TRBD1 (5 bases). Trimming removed 0 bases from V and 0 bases from J, with 14 bases in between. The germline V gene encodes CDR1 KGHDR and CDR2 SFDVKD. This CDR3 is 18 amino acids long. CDR3 protein: CATSDLVSGQGSYNEQFF. CDR3 nucleotide sequence: TGTGCCACCAGTGATTTGGTTTCTGGGCAGGGCTCCTACAATGAGCAGTTCTTC.

The rearrangement joins TRBV4-1 to TRBJ2-1; TRBD2 agrees at 8 bases. The CDR3 has 16 residues. From germline, CDR1 is MGHRA and CDR2 YSYEKL. V shed 0 bases and J 4 bases; nucleotides not matched to a gene: 5. This CDR3 is CASSQEPGGKYNEQFF. The CDR3 nucleotides are TGCGCCAGCAGCCAAGAACCGGGGGGGAAATACAATGAGCAGTTCTTC.

This clone appeared a few times. The V and J genes are TRBV28 and TRBJ1-2; 10 bases map to TRBD1. The CDR3 consists of 14 residues. The germline gives CDR1 MDHEN, CDR2 SYDVKM. Trimming cost V 4 bases and J 3 bases; bases outside gene matches: 2. DNA of the CDR3: TGTGCCAGCAGTTCGGACAGGGGGGACTATGGCTACACCTTC. Residues: CASSSDRGDYGYTF.

The chain couples TRBV27 to TRBJ2-7; TRBD2 matches at 8 bases. Germline CDR1 and CDR2: MNHEY and SMNVEV (reference sequence). Trimming cost V 3 bases and J 3 bases; bases outside gene matches: 1. This CDR3 spans 13 amino acids. The CDR3 loop reads CASSFGTSYEQYF. The CDR3 nucleotides read TGTGCCAGCAGTTTCGGGACTAGCTACGAGCAGTACTTC.

The V gene is TRBV30, the J gene TRBJ2-7; a weak D match, TRBD1 (5 bases). There are 15 residues in the CDR3. Germline V gives CDR1 GTSNPN, CDR2 SVGIG (reference sequence). V gave up 7 bases and J gave up 4 bases, with 23 bases separating them. As DNA, the CDR3 is TGTGCCTCCCGACAGACCCGAACCCTAAATTACGAGCAGTACTTC. Translation: CASRQTRTLNYEQYF.

The genes are TRBV29-1 and TRBJ2-3; D is possibly TRBD2 (5 bases). The CDR3 contains 16 residues. Germline V gene data show CDR1 as SQVTM and CDR2 as ANQGSEA. Trimming took 3 bases from V and 3 from J, leaving 19 bases between them. The CDR3 sequence is CSVDRGAPATTDTQYF. In DNA form, the CDR3 reads TGCAGCGTTGATCGGGGAGCGCCCGCCACGACAGATACGCAGTATTTT.

The chain recombines TRBV4-2 with TRBJ2-3; perhaps TRBD2 as D (5 bases). The CDR3 spans 14 residues. With 4 bases removed from V and 2 bases from J, the gap between germline ends came to 10 bases. Germline-derived CDR1 and CDR2 are LGHNA and YNFKEQ. CDR3 in DNA: TGTGCCAGCAGCCCCGAGGACTTCACAGATACGCAGTATTTT. It yields the protein CASSPEDFTDTQYF.

V gene TRBV7-2 combines with J gene TRBJ1-3; D gene ambiguous. Between the trimmed V and J ends, which lost 3 bases and 2 bases, there was a span of 11 bases. This CDR3 spans 15 amino acids. Germline V gives CDR1 SGHTA, CDR2 FQGNSA. In DNA, the CDR3 is TGTGCCAGCAGCTTGGCCGCATTACCTGGAAACACCATATATTTT. Translated, it gives CASSLAALPGNTIYF.

The V call is TRBV7-9, the J call TRBJ2-1; 12 bases agree with TRBD1. Germline trimming cut 6 bases from V and 8 bases from J; bases unmatched to any gene: 11. There are 16 residues in the CDR3. Germline CDR1 and CDR2: SEHNR and FQNEAQ (reference sequence). The CDR3: CASSSPRDRGPHEQFF. In DNA form, the CDR3 reads TGTGCCAGCAGTTCCCCCCGGGACAGGGGGCCTCATGAGCAGTTCTTC.

This clone came up once. The rearrangement links TRBV7-9 to TRBJ2-2; D might be TRBD2 (5 bases). Germline V gives CDR1 SEHNR, CDR2 FQNEAQ (reference sequence). The CDR3 is 16 amino acids. Deletions cut 5 bases from V and 7 bases from J, with 20 bases between. The CDR3 sequence is CASSLIGPGDGGELFF. The CDR3 DNA follows: TGTGCCAGCAGCCTAATAGGTCCCGGGGATGGCGGGGAGCTGTTTTTT.

This clone was recorded a few times. V usage is TRBV11-2 and J usage is TRBJ2-2; 10 nucleotides match TRBD2. The CDR3 loop spans 17 amino acids. Germline V gives CDR1 SGHAT, CDR2 FQNNGV. With V trimmed by 5 bases and J by 5 bases, 11 bases remained unmatched. CDR3 sequence (DNA): TGTGCCAGCAGCCAGGGGCGGGGACTAGCGCGAACCGGGGAGCTGTTTTTT. This sequence encodes CASSQGRGLARTGELFF.

The chain joins TRBV4-2 to TRBJ2-2; 9 bases align to TRBD2. With 6 bases clipped from V and 1 base from J, the junction kept 3 bases outside the gene matches. The length of the CDR3 is 15 residues. Looked up from germline, CDR1 is LGHNA and CDR2 is YNFKEQ. CDR3 loop: CASRSGGLNTGELFF. The CDR3 DNA is TGTGCCAGCAGAAGCGGGGGGCTGAACACCGGGGAGCTGTTTTTT.

The chain employs TRBV18 and TRBJ2-1; D unclear. This CDR3 spans 14 amino acids. Germline V gene lookup returns CDR1 KGHSH and CDR2 LQKENI. V gave up 0 bases and J gave up 5 bases, with 8 bases separating them. The CDR3 DNA reads as TGTGCCAGCTCACCACCCCCAGGCGACAATGAGCAGTTCTTC. Amino acids: CASSPPPGDNEQFF.